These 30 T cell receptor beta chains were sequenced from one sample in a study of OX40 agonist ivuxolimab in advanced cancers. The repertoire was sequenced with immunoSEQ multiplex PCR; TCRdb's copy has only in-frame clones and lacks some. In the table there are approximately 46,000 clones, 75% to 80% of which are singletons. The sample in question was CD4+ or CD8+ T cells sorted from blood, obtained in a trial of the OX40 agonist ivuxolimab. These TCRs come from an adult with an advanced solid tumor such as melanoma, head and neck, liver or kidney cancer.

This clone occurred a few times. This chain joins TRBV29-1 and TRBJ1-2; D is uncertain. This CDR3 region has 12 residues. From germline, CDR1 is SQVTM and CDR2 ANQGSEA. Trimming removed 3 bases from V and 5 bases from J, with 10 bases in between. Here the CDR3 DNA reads TGCAGCGTTGACTTACAGATATATGGCTACACCTTC. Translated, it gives CSVDLQIYGYTF. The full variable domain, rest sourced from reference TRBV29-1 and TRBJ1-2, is SAVISQKPSRDICQRGTSLTIQCQVDSQVTMMFWYRQQPGQSLTLIATANQGSEATYESGFVIDKFPISRPNLTFSTLTVSNMSPEDSSIYLCSVDLQIYGYTFGSGTRLTVV.

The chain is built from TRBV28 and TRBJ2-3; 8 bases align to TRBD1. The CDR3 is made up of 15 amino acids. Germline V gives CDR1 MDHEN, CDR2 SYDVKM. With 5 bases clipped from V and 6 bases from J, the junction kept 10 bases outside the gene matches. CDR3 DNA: TGTGCCAGCAGTGGCTCCGGGACAGGTGAGGATACGCAGTATTTT. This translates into CASSGSGTGEDTQYF. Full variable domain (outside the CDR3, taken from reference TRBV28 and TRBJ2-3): DVKVTQSSRYLVKRTGEKVFLECVQDMDHENMFWYRQDPGLGLRLIYFSYDVKMKEKGDIPEGYSVSREKKERFSLILESASTNQTSMYLCASSGSGTGEDTQYFGPGTRLTVL.

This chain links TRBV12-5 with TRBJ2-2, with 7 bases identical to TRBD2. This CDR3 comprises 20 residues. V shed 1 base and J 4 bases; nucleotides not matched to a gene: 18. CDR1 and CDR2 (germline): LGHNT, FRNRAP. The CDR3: CASGLAPPLGAGESTGELFF. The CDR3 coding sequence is TGTGCTAGTGGTTTGGCCCCCCCCCTCGGGGCGGGAGAAAGCACCGGGGAGCTGTTTTTT. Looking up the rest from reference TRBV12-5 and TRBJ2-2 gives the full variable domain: DARVTQTPRHKVTEMGQEVTMRCQPILGHNTVFWYRQTMMQGLELLAYFRNRAPLDDSGMPKDRFSAEMPDATLATLKIQPSEPRDSAVYFCASGLAPPLGAGESTGELFFGEGSRLTVL.

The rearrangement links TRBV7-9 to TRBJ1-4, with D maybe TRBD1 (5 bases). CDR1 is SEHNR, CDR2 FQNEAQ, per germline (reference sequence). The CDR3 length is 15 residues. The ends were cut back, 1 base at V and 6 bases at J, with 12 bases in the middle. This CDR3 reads CASSLGLGHDEKLFF. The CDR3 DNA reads TGTGCCAGCAGCTTAGGCCTAGGACATGATGAAAAACTGTTTTTT.

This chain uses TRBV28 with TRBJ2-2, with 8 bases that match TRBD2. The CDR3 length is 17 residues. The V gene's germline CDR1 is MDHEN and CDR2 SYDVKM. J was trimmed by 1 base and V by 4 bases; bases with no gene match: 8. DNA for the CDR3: TGTGCCAGCAGTTCGGGCGCGGCGGGGGGGAACACCGGGGAGCTGTTTTTT. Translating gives CASSSGAAGGNTGELFF.

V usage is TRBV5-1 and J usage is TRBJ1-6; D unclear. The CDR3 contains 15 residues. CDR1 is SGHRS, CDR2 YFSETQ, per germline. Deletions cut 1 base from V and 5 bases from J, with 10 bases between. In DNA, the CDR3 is TGCGCCAGCAGCTTGTCGTCTGGGGATAATTCACCCCTCCACTTT. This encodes CASSLSSGDNSPLHF.

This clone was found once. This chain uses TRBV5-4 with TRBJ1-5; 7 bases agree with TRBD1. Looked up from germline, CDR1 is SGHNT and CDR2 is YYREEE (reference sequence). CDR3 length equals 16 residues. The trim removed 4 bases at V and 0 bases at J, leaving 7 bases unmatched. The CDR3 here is CASSPRQGASNQPQHF. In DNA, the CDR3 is TGTGCCAGCAGCCCAAGACAGGGCGCTAGCAATCAGCCCCAGCATTTT.

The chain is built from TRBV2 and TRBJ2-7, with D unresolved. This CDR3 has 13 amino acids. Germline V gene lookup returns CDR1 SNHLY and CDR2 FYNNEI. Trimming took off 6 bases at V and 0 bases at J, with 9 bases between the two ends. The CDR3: CASRKDGSYEQYF. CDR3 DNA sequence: TGTGCCAGCAGAAAGGACGGCTCCTACGAGCAGTACTTC.

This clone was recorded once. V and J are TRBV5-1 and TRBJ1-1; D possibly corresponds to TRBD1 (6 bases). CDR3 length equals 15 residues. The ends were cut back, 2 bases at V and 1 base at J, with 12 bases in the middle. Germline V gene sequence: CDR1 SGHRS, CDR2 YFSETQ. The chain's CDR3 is CASSFTARGNTEAFF. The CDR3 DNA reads TGCGCCAGCAGCTTCACCGCCAGGGGGAACACTGAAGCTTTCTTT.

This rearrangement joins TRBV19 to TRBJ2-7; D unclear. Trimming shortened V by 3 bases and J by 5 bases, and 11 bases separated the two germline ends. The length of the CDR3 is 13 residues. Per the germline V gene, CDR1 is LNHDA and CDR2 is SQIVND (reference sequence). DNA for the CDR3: TGTGCCAGTAGTATCCCGGGTTTCGACGAGCAGTACTTC. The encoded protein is CASSIPGFDEQYF.

For the CDR3, the DNA is TGCGCCAGCAGCTTGGCTAGAAATGAGCAGTTCTTC. Translated, it gives CASSLARNEQFF. The genes are TRBV5-1 and TRBJ2-1; D gene uncertain. The CDR3 runs to 12 residues. Germline V gene lookup returns CDR1 SGHRS and CDR2 YFSETQ. The V gene lost 0 bases and the J gene lost 7 bases, with 5 bases spanning the gap.

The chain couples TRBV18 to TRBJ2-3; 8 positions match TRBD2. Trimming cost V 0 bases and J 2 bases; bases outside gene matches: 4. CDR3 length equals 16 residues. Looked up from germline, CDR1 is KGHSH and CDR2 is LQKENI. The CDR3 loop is CASSPPAGGLTDTQYF. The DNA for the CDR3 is TGTGCCAGCTCACCACCGGCGGGAGGCCTCACAGATACGCAGTATTTT.

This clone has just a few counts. CDR3 DNA: TGTGCCAGCAGACTACTAATAGGGACAGGGGACTATGGCTACACCTTC. This gives the protein CASRLLIGTGDYGYTF. The rearrangement links TRBV28 to TRBJ1-2, with TRBD1 identical over 10 bases. Germline V gives CDR1 MDHEN, CDR2 SYDVKM. The V and J ends lost 6 bases and 3 bases, in that order; junction bases with no gene match: 10. The CDR3 runs to 16 residues.

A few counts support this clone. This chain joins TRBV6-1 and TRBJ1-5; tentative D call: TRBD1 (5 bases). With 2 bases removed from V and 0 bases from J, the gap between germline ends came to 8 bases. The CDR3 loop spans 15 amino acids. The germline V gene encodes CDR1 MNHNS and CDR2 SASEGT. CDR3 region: CASSEPGISNQPQHF. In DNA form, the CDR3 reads TGTGCCAGCAGTGAACCAGGGATTAGCAATCAGCCCCAGCATTTT.

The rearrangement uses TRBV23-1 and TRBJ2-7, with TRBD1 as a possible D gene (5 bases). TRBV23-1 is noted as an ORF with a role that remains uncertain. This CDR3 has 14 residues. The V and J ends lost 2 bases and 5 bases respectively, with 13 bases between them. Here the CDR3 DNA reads TGCGCCAGCAGTCAACCGTTGGGGCCTCACGAGCAGTACTTC. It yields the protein CASSQPLGPHEQYF.

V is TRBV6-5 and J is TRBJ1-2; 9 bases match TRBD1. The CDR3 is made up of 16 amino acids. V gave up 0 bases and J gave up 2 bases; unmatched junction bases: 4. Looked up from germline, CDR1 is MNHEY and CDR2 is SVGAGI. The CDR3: CASSYSVTGGNYGYTF. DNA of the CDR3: TGTGCCAGCAGTTACTCGGTTACAGGGGGCAACTATGGCTACACCTTC.

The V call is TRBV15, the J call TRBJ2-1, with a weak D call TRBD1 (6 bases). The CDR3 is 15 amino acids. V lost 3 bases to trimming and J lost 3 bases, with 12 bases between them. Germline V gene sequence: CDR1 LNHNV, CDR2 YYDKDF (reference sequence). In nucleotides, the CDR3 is TGTGCCACCAGCAGGCAACAGGGAATCTACAATGAGCAGTTCTTC. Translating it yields CATSRQQGIYNEQFF.

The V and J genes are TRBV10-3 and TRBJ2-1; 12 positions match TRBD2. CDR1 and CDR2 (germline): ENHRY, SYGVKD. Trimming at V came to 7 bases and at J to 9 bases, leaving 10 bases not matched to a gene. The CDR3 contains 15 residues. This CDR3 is CAITATSGSQGEQFF. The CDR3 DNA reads TGTGCCATCACCGCGACTAGCGGGAGCCAGGGTGAGCAGTTCTTC.

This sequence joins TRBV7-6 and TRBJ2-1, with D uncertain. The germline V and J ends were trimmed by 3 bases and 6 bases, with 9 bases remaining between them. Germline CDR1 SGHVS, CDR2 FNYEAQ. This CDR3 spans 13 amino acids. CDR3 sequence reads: CASSFRPSNEQFF. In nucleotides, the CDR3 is TGTGCCAGCAGCTTTCGGCCTAGCAATGAGCAGTTCTTC.

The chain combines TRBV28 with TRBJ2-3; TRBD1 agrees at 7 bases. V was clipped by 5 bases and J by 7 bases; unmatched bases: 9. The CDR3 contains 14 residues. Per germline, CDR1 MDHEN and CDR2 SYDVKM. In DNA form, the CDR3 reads TGTGCCAGCAGTGGGACAGACGCATCAAATACGCAGTATTTT. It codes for CASSGTDASNTQYF.

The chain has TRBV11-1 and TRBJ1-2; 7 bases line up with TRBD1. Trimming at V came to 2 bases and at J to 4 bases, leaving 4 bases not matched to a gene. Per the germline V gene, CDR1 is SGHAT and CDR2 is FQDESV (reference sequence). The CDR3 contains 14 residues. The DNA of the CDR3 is TGTGCCAGCAGCTTATTGGGACAGAGCTATGGCTACACCTTC. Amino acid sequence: CASSLLGQSYGYTF.

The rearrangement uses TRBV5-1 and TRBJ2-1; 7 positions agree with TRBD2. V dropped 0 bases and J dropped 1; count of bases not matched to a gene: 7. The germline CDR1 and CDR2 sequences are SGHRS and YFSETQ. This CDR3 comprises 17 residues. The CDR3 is CASSLAPGGSSYNEQFF. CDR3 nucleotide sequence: TGCGCCAGCAGCTTGGCCCCGGGCGGGAGTTCCTACAATGAGCAGTTCTTC.

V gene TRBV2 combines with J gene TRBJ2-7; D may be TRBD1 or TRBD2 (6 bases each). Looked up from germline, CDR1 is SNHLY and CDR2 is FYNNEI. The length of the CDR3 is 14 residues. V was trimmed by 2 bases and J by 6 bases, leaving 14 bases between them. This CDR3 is CASSEWTGAGEQYF. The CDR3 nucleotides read TGTGCCAGCAGTGAATGGACGGGGGCCGGCGAGCAGTACTTC.

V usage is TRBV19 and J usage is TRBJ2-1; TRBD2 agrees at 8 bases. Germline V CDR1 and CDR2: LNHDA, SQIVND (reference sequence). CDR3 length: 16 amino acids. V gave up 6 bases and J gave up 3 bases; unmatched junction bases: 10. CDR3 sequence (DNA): TGTGCCAGTAGCCGACTAGCGCCTAATCTCTACAATGAGCAGTTCTTC. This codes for CASSRLAPNLYNEQFF.

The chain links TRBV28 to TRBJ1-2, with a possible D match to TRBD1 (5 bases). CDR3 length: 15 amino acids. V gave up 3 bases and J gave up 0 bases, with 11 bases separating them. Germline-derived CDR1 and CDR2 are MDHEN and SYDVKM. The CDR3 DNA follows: TGTGCCAGCAGTTTTGTGGGGACTCCTAACTATGGCTACACCTTC. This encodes CASSFVGTPNYGYTF.

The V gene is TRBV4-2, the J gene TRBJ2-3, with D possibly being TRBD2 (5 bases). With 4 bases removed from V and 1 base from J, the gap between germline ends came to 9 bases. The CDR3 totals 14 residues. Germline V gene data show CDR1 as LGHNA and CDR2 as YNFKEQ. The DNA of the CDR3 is TGTGCCAGCAGCCGGGGAGTCGGCACAGATACGCAGTATTTT. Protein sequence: CASSRGVGTDTQYF.

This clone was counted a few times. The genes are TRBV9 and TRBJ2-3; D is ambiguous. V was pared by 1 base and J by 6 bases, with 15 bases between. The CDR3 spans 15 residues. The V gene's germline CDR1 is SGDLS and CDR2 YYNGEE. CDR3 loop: CASSVHTSHGDTQYF. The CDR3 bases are TGTGCCAGCAGCGTACACACATCACACGGGGATACGCAGTATTTT.

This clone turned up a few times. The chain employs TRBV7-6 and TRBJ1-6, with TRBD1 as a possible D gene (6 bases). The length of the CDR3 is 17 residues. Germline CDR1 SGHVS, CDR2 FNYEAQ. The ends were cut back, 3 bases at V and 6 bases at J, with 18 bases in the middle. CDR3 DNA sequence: TGTGCCAGCAGCTTTGACAGGAGCCGCCGACTTAATTCACCCCTCCACTTT. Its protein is CASSFDRSRRLNSPLHF.

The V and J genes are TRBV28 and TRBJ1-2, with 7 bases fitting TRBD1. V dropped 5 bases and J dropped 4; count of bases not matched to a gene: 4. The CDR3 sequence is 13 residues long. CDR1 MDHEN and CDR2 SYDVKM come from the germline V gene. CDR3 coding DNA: TGTGCCAGCAGTCGGGACAGTTTCTATGGCTACACCTTC. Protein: CASSRDSFYGYTF.

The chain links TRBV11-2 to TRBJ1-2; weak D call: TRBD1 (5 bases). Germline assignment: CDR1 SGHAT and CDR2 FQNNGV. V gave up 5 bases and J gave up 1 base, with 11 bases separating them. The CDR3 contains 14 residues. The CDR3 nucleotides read TGTGCCAGCAGCCTCTATCAGGGTAACTATGGCTACACCTTC. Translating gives CASSLYQGNYGYTF. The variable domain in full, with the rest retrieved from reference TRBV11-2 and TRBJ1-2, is EAGVAQSPRYKIIEKRQSVAFWCNPISGHATLYWYQQILGQGPKLLIQFQNNGVVDDSQLPKDRFSAERLKGVDSTLKIQPAKLEDSAVYLCASSLYQGNYGYTFGSGTRLTVV.